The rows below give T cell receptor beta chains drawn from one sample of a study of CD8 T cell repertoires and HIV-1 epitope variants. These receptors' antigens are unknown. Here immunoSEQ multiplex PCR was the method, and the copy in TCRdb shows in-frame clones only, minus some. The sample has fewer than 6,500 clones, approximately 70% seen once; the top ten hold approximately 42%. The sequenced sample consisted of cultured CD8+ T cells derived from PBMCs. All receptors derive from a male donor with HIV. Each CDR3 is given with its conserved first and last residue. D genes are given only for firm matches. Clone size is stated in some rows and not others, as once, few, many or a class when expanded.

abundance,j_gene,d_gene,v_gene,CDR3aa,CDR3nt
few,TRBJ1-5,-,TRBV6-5,CASSYSWGDGQPQHF,TGTGCCAGCAGTTACTCATGGGGGGACGGTCAGCCCCAGCATTTT
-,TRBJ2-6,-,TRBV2,CASRAGLIVDSLSGANVLTF,TGTGCCAGCAGGGCGGGACTCATAGTAGACTCCCTTTCTGGGGCCAACGTCCTGACTTTC
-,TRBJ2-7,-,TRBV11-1,CASALAAISYEQYF,TGTGCCAGCGCCTTAGCGGCGATCTCCTACGAGCAGTACTTC
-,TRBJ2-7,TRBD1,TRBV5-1,CASSLRGQGVLNEQYF,TGCGCCAGCAGCCTACGAGGACAGGGGGTATTGAACGAGCAGTACTTC
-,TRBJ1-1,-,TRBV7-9,CASSLDTGNTEAFF,TGTGCCAGCAGCTTAGATACAGGGAACACTGAAGCTTTCTTT
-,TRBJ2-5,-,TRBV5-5,CASSSAGIDQETQYF,TGTGCCAGCAGCTCCGCCGGGATAGATCAAGAGACCCAGTACTTC
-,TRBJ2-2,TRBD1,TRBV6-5,CASSYGTGHGELFF,TGTGCCAGCAGTTACGGGACAGGGCACGGGGAGCTGTTTTTT
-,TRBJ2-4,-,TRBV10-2,CASSPVQSLAKNIQYF,TGCGCCAGCAGCCCTGTCCAAAGTCTAGCCAAAAACATTCAGTACTTC
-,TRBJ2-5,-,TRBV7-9,CASSWERGRETQYF,TGTGCCAGCAGCTGGGAAAGGGGTAGGGAGACCCAGTACTTC
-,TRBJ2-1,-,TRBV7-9,CASSQEEWDEQFF,TGTGCCAGCAGCCAGGAGGAGTGGGATGAGCAGTTCTTC
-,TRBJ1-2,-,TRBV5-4,CASSQDPPDLDYGYTF,TGCGCCAGCAGCCAAGATCCCCCAGACTTGGACTATGGCTACACCTTC
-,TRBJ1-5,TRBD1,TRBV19,CASSTPPGQGYSNQPQHF,TGTGCCAGTAGCACTCCCCCAGGACAGGGTTATAGCAATCAGCCCCAGCATTTT
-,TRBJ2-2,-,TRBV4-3,CASSNPNTGELFF,TGCGCCAGCAGCAACCCGAACACCGGGGAGCTGTTTTTT
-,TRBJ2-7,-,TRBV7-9,CASSSPGHRVYEQYF,TGTGCCAGCAGCTCCCCCGGCCACAGGGTATACGAGCAGTACTTC
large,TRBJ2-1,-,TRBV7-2,CASSLDGASEQFF,TGTGCCAGCAGCTTAGACGGTGCCAGTGAGCAGTTCTTC
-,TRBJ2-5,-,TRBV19,CASSRGEGRVVIQYF,TGTGCCAGTAGCCGGGGCGAGGGCCGGGTTGTTATCCAGTACTTC
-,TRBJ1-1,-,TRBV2,CASSERAMGSAEAFF,TGTGCCAGCAGTGAACGAGCAATGGGGAGCGCTGAAGCTTTCTTT
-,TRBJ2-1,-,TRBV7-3,CASSLNQGLYNEQFF,TGTGCCAGCAGCTTAAATCAGGGGCTCTACAATGAGCAGTTCTTC
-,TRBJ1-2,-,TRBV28,CASSFYAGDGYTF,TGTGCCAGCAGTTTCTACGCAGGGGATGGCTACACCTTC
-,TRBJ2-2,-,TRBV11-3,CASSPPGGDNTGELFF,TGTGCCAGCAGCCCTCCTGGCGGGGATAACACCGGGGAGCTGTTTTTT
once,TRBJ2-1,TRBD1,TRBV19,CASTPEMTGVTYNEQFF,TGTGCCAGTACCCCCGAAATGACAGGGGTCACCTACAATGAGCAGTTCTTC
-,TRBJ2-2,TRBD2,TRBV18,CASSPRGGLAGPGTKGGELFF,TGTGCCAGCTCACCCAGAGGAGGACTAGCGGGACCAGGAACCAAGGGCGGGGAGCTGTTTTTT
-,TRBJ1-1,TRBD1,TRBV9,CASSLTGGNTEAFF,TGTGCCAGCAGCTTGACAGGGGGAAACACTGAAGCTTTCTTT
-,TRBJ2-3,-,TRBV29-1,CSVDRPTVSFDRVHTQYF,TGCAGCGTTGATCGTCCGACAGTTTCTTTCGATCGGGTCCATACGCAGTATTTT
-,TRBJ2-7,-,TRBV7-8,CASSLRQGLYEQYF,TGTGCCAGCAGCTTACGACAGGGACTCTACGAGCAGTACTTC
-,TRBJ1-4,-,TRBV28,CASSLRGHYINSDEKLFF,TGTGCCAGCAGTTTAAGGGGACATTACATTAATTCGGATGAAAAACTGTTTTTT
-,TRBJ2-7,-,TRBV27,CASSLAKTYEQYF,TGTGCCAGCAGTTTGGCTAAGACCTACGAGCAGTACTTC
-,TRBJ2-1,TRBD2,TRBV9,CASSGSPFPTSGGPWSYNEQFF,TGTGCCAGCAGCGGTAGTCCCTTCCCGACTAGCGGGGGGCCTTGGTCCTACAATGAGCAGTTCTTC
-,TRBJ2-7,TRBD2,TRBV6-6,CASSYGGGGGSYEQYF,TGTGCCAGCAGTTACGGTGGGGGGGGAGGATCCTACGAGCAGTACTTC
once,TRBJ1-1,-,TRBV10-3,CAISEGGVNTEAFF,TGTGCCATCAGTGAGGGAGGGGTGAACACTGAAGCTTTCTTT
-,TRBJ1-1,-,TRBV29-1,CSVEGGGTEAFF,TGCAGCGTTGAAGGGGGGGGGACTGAAGCTTTCTTT
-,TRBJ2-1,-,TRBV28,CASSLNYNEQFF,TGTGCCAGCAGTTTAAACTACAATGAGCAGTTCTTC
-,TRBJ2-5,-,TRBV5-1,CASSLEGQGTQYF,TGCGCCAGCAGCTTGGAGGGGCAGGGGACCCAGTACTTC
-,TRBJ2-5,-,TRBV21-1,CASSSAGIDQETQYF,TGTGCCAGCAGCTCCGCCGGGATAGATCAAGAGACCCAGTACTTC
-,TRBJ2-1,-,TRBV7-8,CASSLDGASEQFF,TGTGCCAGCAGCTTAGACGGTGCCAGTGAGCAGTTCTTC
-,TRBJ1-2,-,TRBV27,CASSLEEEQENYGYTF,TGTGCCAGCAGTTTAGAGGAGGAGCAGGAGAACTATGGCTACACCTTC
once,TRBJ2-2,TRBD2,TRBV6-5,CASSYGTSDTGELFF,TGTGCCAGCAGTTACGGGACTAGCGACACCGGGGAGCTGTTTTTT
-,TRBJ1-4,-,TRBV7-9,CASSYGPSRDEKLFF,TGTGCCAGCAGCTATGGGCCCTCACGGGATGAAAAACTGTTTTTT
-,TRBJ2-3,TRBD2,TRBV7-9,CASSSLTSGTDTQYF,TGTGCCAGCAGCTCCCTGACTAGCGGCACAGATACGCAGTATTTT
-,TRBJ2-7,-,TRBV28,CASSIGGEQYF,TGTGCCAGCAGTATAGGGGGCGAGCAGTACTTC
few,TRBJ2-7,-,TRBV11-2,CASALAAISYEQYF,TGTGCCAGCGCCTTAGCGGCGATCTCCTACGAGCAGTACTTC
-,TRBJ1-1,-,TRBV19,CASSSPGGEAFF,TGTGCCAGTAGTTCTCCGGGGGGAGAAGCTTTCTTT
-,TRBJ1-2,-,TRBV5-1,CASSGAEIHGYTF,TGCGCCAGCTCCGGAGCGGAAATCCATGGCTACACCTTC
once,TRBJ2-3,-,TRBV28,CASSLVPADTQYF,TGTGCCAGCAGTTTAGTTCCGGCCGATACGCAGTATTTT
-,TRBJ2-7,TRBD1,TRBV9,CASSAGTGFYEQYF,TGTGCCAGCAGCGCCGGGACAGGGTTCTACGAGCAGTACTTC
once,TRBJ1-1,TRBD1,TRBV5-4,CASSQQGGTEAFF,TGTGCCAGCAGCCAGCAGGGGGGCACTGAAGCTTTCTTT
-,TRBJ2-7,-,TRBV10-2,CASSESYEQYF,TGCGCCAGCAGTGAGTCCTACGAGCAGTACTTC
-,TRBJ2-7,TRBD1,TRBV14,CASSQDLGTGDYEQYF,TGTGCCAGCAGCCAAGATCTTGGGACAGGGGACTACGAGCAGTACTTC